This record covers a single TCR beta chain. Survey-level resolution applied to immunoSEQ assay v3.0. Sequencing was performed with immunoSEQ multiplex PCR; in TCRdb, only in-frame clones are kept and a portion is missing. The table shows 7,000 to 8,000 clones, with about four fifths occurring only once. This CDR3 has 13 residues. V dropped 5 bases and J dropped 2 bases, with 10 bases sitting between them. CDR1 and CDR2 from the germline V gene are MNHEY and SMNVEV (reference sequence). These data belong to a study of long-term antiretroviral therapy in people with HIV. In the study overall: The oldest specimens predate the 2015 immediate-ART recommendation by about a decade.

The chain has TRBV27 and TRBJ2-7, with D maybe TRBD1 (6 bases). Sequencing was performed on unsorted PBMCs, taken 0.1 years after starting antiretroviral therapy. This clonotype was sampled from a middle-aged man with HIV. CDR3 nucleotides: TGTGCCAGCAGTCCGACAGGAACCTACGAGCAGTACTTC. Protein sequence: CASSPTGTYEQYF.